This entry lists 11 T cell receptor beta chains sequenced from one sample in a study of control samples from healthy donors and cancer patients. This table comes from immunoSEQ multiplex PCR, and its TCRdb copy is limited to in-frame clones, with some not included. The sample holds 150,000 to 200,000 clones, almost 90% seen once. Sequencing was done on a sample of blood. These receptors were collected from a woman in her forties or fifties in good health.

This clone occurred once. The chain has TRBV24-1 and TRBJ1-4; D might be TRBD1 (5 bases). Germline CDR1 and CDR2: KGHDR and SFDVKD. Trimming stripped 5 bases from V and 8 bases from J, with 26 bases between. The CDR3 loop spans 18 amino acids. The CDR3 coding sequence is TGTGCCACCAGTGGTTGGGGGGGGGTGAGGGGCGGTAGAGAAAAACTGTTTTTT. It translates to CATSGWGGVRGGREKLFF.

This clone has only a few counts. The rearrangement joins TRBV18 to TRBJ2-2; TRBD1 agrees at 11 bases. Germline V gives CDR1 KGHSH, CDR2 LQKENI. Trimming cost V 5 bases and J 7 bases; bases outside gene matches: 6. This CDR3 region has 15 residues. The CDR3 DNA is TGTGCCAGCTCAGCGGACAGGGGGCCCGTCGGGGAGCTGTTTTTT. It yields the protein CASSADRGPVGELFF.

The chain joins TRBV3-1 (or the pseudogene TRBV3-2) to TRBJ2-1, with D perhaps TRBD1 (6 bases). The CDR3 is 12 residues long. Germline values: CDR1 LGHDT, CDR2 YNNKEL (reference sequence). Deletions cut 4 bases from V and 10 bases from J, with 11 bases between. The CDR3 sequence is CASSPCRGEQFF. The CDR3 nucleotides are TGTGCCAGCAGCCCCTGTAGGGGGGAGCAGTTCTTC.

The CDR3 sequence: CASSYSTSSGRLLSYEQYF. Here the CDR3 DNA reads TGTGCCAGCAGTTACTCGACCTCTAGCGGGCGCCTCCTCTCCTACGAGCAGTACTTC. The rearrangement uses TRBV6-2 or TRBV6-3 and TRBJ2-7; 8 nucleotides match TRBD2. This CDR3 is 19 amino acids long. Per germline, CDR1 MNHEY and CDR2 SVGEGT. Germline trimming cut 0 bases from V and 0 bases from J; bases unmatched to any gene: 13.

The CDR3 is CSVETGTGKDYEQYF. The CDR3 nucleotides read TGCAGCGTTGAGACCGGGACAGGGAAGGATTACGAGCAGTACTTC. The gene calls are TRBV29-1 and TRBJ2-7; 9 positions agree with TRBD1. The junction had 10 bases not matched to a gene; V was cut back by 3 bases and J by 4 bases. This CDR3 is built from 15 residues. Per germline, CDR1 SQVTM and CDR2 ANQGSEA.

The chain recombines TRBV5-4 with TRBJ1-1; 7 bases are a match to TRBD1. Trimming took 2 bases from V and 3 from J; bases not matched to a gene: 16. Germline CDR1 is SGHNT and CDR2 is YYREEE (reference sequence). There are 18 residues in the CDR3. The CDR3: CASSFGQGVRYTYTEAFF. CDR3 nucleotides: TGTGCCAGCAGCTTCGGGCAGGGGGTAAGGTATACCTACACTGAAGCTTTCTTT.

This sequence joins TRBV7-8 and TRBJ2-7; TRBD2 agrees at 8 bases. The J segment lost 1 base and the V segment lost 7 bases, leaving 3 bases of the junction unmatched. Germline V gene sequence: CDR1 SGHVS, CDR2 FQNEAQ. The CDR3 has 13 amino acids. The CDR3 DNA sequence: TGTGCCAGCACCGCGGGGGGATCCTACGAGCAGTACTTC. Its protein is CASTAGGSYEQYF.

The chain couples TRBV4-3 to TRBJ1-5; D is unclear. The CDR3 runs to 13 residues. CDR1 is LGHNA and CDR2 is YSLEER in the germline V gene. V was cut by 0 bases and J by 7 bases, with 7 bases left in between. As DNA, the CDR3 is TGCGCCAGCAGCCAAGACATTGGGCAGCCCCAGCATTTT. Its translation is CASSQDIGQPQHF.

V gene TRBV3-1 (or the pseudogene TRBV3-2) combines with J gene TRBJ2-3; a possible D gene is TRBD1 (6 bases). Germline CDR1 is LGHDT and CDR2 is YNNKEL (reference sequence). This CDR3 has 15 amino acids. Between the trimmed V and J ends, which lost 4 bases and 1 base, there was a span of 12 bases. The CDR3 reads CASSPNRVRTDTQYF. The CDR3 nucleotides read TGTGCCAGCAGCCCGAACAGGGTCCGCACAGATACGCAGTATTTT.

The chain links TRBV29-1 to TRBJ2-7; 12 positions agree with TRBD2. The germline V gene has CDR1 SQVTM and CDR2 ANQGSEA. V lost 3 bases and J lost 3; bases outside the gene matches: 3. The CDR3 is made up of 14 amino acids. The CDR3 here is CSVERLAGDYEQYF. The CDR3 nucleotides read TGCAGCGTTGAGCGACTAGCGGGAGACTACGAGCAGTACTTC.

The V call is TRBV4-1, the J call TRBJ2-7; 11 positions match TRBD2. This CDR3 has 18 residues. In germline, CDR1 is MGHRA, CDR2 YSYEKL. The ends lost 4 bases at V and 0 bases at J; junction bases unmatched: 11. The CDR3, as DNA: TGCGCCAGCAGCCGAAATGTCCCCGGGACTAGCGGCTCCTACGAGCAGTACTTC. This translates into CASSRNVPGTSGSYEQYF.